This section outlines one T cell receptor beta chain sequence together with its context. The data were obtained in a study of blood T cell repertoires in COVID-19. Study in general: PBMCs, B-cell-depleted T cells, or T cells provided the cDNA or gDNA that made up the material.

In Seattle, patients joined the study during active infection and were tracked longitudinally. Produced via immunoSEQ multiplex PCR; TCRdb's table is partial and in-frame only. The table has 150,000 to 200,000 clones, 80% to 90% seen once. Germline CDR1 SNHLY, CDR2 FYNNEI. Trimming took 7 bases from V and 4 from J; bases not matched to a gene: 12. The CDR3 length is 16 residues. Specimen: peripheral blood. The chain carries TRBV2 and TRBJ2-3; the match to TRBD1 covers 9 bases. This receptor was obtained from a woman aged 70-85 years with COVID-19, enrolled during active disease. CDR3 sequence reads: CASTGASGQGSDTQYF. For the CDR3, the DNA is TGTGCCAGCACCGGAGCATCGGGACAGGGATCAGATACGCAGTATTTT. Full variable domain (missing parts from reference TRBV2 and TRBJ2-3): EPEVTQTPSHQVTQMGQEVILRCVPISNHLYFYWYRQILGQKVEFLVSFYNNEISEKSEIFDDQFSVERPDGSNFTLKIRSTKLEDSAMYFCASTGASGQGSDTQYFGPGTRLTVL.